The next 19 T cell receptor beta chains were all read from a single sample in a study of CD8 T cells in Susac syndrome. A quantity of about 0.45 to 1 ug RNA underwent reverse transcription using random hexamers. TCRdb recomputed calls from the immunoSEQ multiplex PCR reads with MiXCR, one row per CDR3 protein. Of about 170,000 distinct CDR3 sequences in the sample, approximately 95% are singletons; the top ten hold around 0.13%. Sequencing was carried out using CD4+ T cells from PBMCs. The receptors shown here come from a human donor with Susac syndrome.

The chain has TRBV27 and TRBJ1-4; no definite D call. Trimming left V 1 base short and J 0 bases short, with 6 bases between. Germline CDR1 is MNHEY and CDR2 is SMNVEV (reference sequence). The CDR3 length is 15 residues. The DNA of the CDR3 is TGTGCCAGCAGTTTATACGGGGCAACTAATGAAAAACTGTTTTTT. It yields the protein CASSLYGATNEKLFF.

The chain employs TRBV12-3 or TRBV12-4 and TRBJ1-1; D ambiguous. The CDR3 extends over 13 amino acids. V gave up 2 bases and J gave up 0 bases, with 4 bases separating them. CDR3 residues: CASSLQVNTEAFF. CDR3 nucleotide sequence: TGTGCCAGCAGTTTACAGGTGAACACTGAAGCTTTCTTT.

This chain uses TRBV6-6 with TRBJ2-3; the D is unclear. V was shortened by 6 bases and J by 2 bases, with 9 bases between the two germline ends. The V gene's germline CDR1 is MNHNY and CDR2 SVGAGI (reference sequence). This CDR3 is built from 13 residues. CDR3 nucleotide sequence: TGTGCCAGCAGACCAAGGCACACAGATACGCAGTATTTT. Translating gives CASRPRHTDTQYF.

V is TRBV18 and J is TRBJ2-3; 11 bases fit TRBD2. Unmatched junction bases numbered 6, after V lost 4 bases and J lost 0 bases. CDR1 is KGHSH, CDR2 LQKENI, per germline. The CDR3 runs 17 residues. This CDR3 reads CASSLLRTSGSTDTQYF. The CDR3 DNA sequence: TGTGCCAGCTCACTACTCAGGACTAGCGGGAGCACAGATACGCAGTATTTT.

The chain combines TRBV5-1 with TRBJ2-6; TRBD1 matches 7 bases. CDR3 length: 18 amino acids. Trimming cost V 4 bases and J 4 bases; bases outside gene matches: 14. The germline V gene has CDR1 SGHRS and CDR2 YFSETQ. CDR3: CASSPRREGAPGANVLTF. The CDR3, as DNA: TGCGCCAGCAGCCCGAGGAGAGAGGGGGCTCCAGGGGCCAACGTCCTGACTTTC.

The J gene is TRBJ2-5, the V gene TRBV5-1; D gene unclear. The germline CDR1 and CDR2 sequences are SGHRS and YFSETQ. The CDR3 is made up of 14 amino acids. V shed 6 bases and J shed 1 base, with 13 bases lying between them. The CDR3 DNA follows: TGCGCCAGCAATTTGTTAAAGGTCCAAGAGACCCAGTACTTC. This translates into CASNLLKVQETQYF.

The rearrangement links TRBV28 to TRBJ2-1; D uncertain. CDR1 MDHEN and CDR2 SYDVKM come from the germline V gene. Trimming cost V 5 bases and J 8 bases, with 4 bases left between them. This CDR3 comprises 10 residues. The CDR3 region is CASSNYEQFF. CDR3 in DNA: TGTGCCAGCAGTAACTATGAGCAGTTCTTC.

The table lists this clonotype with a count of one. The gene calls are TRBV9 and TRBJ1-3; possible D gene TRBD1, 6 bases. V was pared by 0 bases and J by 2 bases, with 12 bases between. Per germline, CDR1 SGDLS and CDR2 YYNGEE. This CDR3 spans 16 amino acids. This CDR3 reads CASSVASTGTGNTIYF. For the CDR3, the DNA is TGTGCCAGCAGCGTAGCTTCAACAGGGACTGGAAACACCATATATTTT.

This rearrangement joins TRBV7-2 to TRBJ1-5; tentative D call: TRBD1 (5 bases). The V gene's germline CDR1 is SGHTA and CDR2 FQGNSA. V lost 5 bases to trimming and J lost 5 bases, with 16 bases between them. This CDR3 spans 15 amino acids. CDR3 sequence: CASSLRAGVYQPQHF. The CDR3 coding sequence is TGTGCCAGCAGCCTCCGGGCGGGGGTATATCAGCCCCAGCATTTT.

The CDR3: CASSQEGLAGEYQETQYF. The CDR3 coding sequence is TGTGCCAGCAGCCAAGAAGGGCTAGCGGGGGAGTACCAAGAGACCCAGTACTTC. The rearrangement uses TRBV3-1 and TRBJ2-5; the match to TRBD2 covers 10 bases. From germline, CDR1 is LGHDT and CDR2 YNNKEL (reference sequence). J lost 0 bases, V lost 0 bases, and 7 bases had no gene match. The CDR3 is 18 amino acids.

The CDR3 DNA sequence: TGCAGTGCTGGAGGTCGGTATGAGCAGTTCTTC. It yields the protein CSAGGRYEQFF. This chain connects TRBV20-1 to TRBJ2-1; D is possibly TRBD2 (5 bases). CDR3 size: 11 residues. The ends were cut back, 5 bases at V and 8 bases at J, with 10 bases in the middle. Per germline, CDR1 DFQATT and CDR2 SNEGSKA (reference sequence).

The genes are TRBV24-1 and TRBJ2-2; 8 positions match TRBD1. Looked up from germline, CDR1 is KGHDR and CDR2 is SFDVKD. CDR3 size: 15 residues. V was pared by 7 bases and J by 4 bases, with 7 bases of the junction left unmatched. This CDR3 reads CATRRGQDSTGELFF. The CDR3 region has the DNA TGTGCCACCAGACGGGGACAGGACAGCACCGGGGAGCTGTTTTTT.

V is TRBV18 and J is TRBJ1-5; no reliable D call. Trimming stripped 3 bases from V and 0 bases from J, with 12 bases between. The CDR3 covers 16 residues. Germline CDR1 and CDR2: KGHSH and LQKENI. The CDR3 loop reads CASSPVSGNSNQPQHF. DNA for the CDR3: TGTGCCAGCTCACCGGTATCGGGGAATAGCAATCAGCCCCAGCATTTT.

CDR3: CASSQVPDSYPTSTNEKLFF. The CDR3 DNA reads as TGCGCCAGCAGCCAGGTCCCGGACAGCTACCCAACTTCAACTAATGAAAAACTGTTTTTT. The chain is built from TRBV4-1 and TRBJ1-4, with D tentatively TRBD1 (6 bases). Trimming shortened V by 3 bases and J by 0 bases, and 23 bases separated the two germline ends. The CDR3 length is 20 residues. Germline CDR1 and CDR2: MGHRA and YSYEKL.

The gene calls are TRBV29-1 and TRBJ2-1, with D perhaps TRBD2 (6 bases). The CDR3 extends over 10 amino acids. Germline V lookup: CDR1 SQVTM, CDR2 ANQGSEA. V was clipped by 3 bases and J by 10 bases, with 7 bases between them. The CDR3 DNA reads TGCAGCGTTGAGGGGAGGGAGCAGTTCTTC. This gives the protein CSVEGREQFF.

The rearrangement links TRBV9 to TRBJ2-3; 13 nucleotides agree with TRBD2. V shed 4 bases and J 4 bases; nucleotides not matched to a gene: 12. This CDR3 comprises 18 residues. Germline V CDR1 and CDR2: SGDLS, YYNGEE. Here the CDR3 DNA reads TGTGCCAGCAGCATACCCCGGGGACTAGCGGGGTTATCAGATACGCAGTATTTT. As protein: CASSIPRGLAGLSDTQYF.

The V and J genes are TRBV28 and TRBJ1-2; D may be TRBD1 (6 bases). The CDR3 runs to 16 residues. The germline CDR1 and CDR2 sequences are MDHEN and SYDVKM. Trimming cost V 2 bases and J 2 bases, with 15 bases left between them. CDR3 loop: CASSLRMDRKNYGYTF. The CDR3 coding sequence is TGTGCCAGCAGTTTACGCATGGACAGAAAGAACTATGGCTACACCTTC.

The CDR3 spells CALKLGTYEQYF. Here the CDR3 DNA reads TGTGCCCTGAAGTTAGGGACCTACGAGCAGTACTTC. The gene calls are TRBV30 and TRBJ2-7; D gene ambiguous. V lost 8 bases and J lost 2, with 13 bases in between. The CDR3 is made up of 12 amino acids. Germline lookup yields CDR1 GTSNPN and CDR2 SVGIG (reference sequence).

The V call is TRBV20-1, the J call TRBJ2-7; 8 positions match TRBD2. The CDR3 is 14 amino acids. Germline lookup yields CDR1 DFQATT and CDR2 SNEGSKA (reference sequence). V lost 3 bases to trimming and J lost 2 bases; unmatched junction nucleotides: 6. Here the CDR3 reads CSASDRLATYEQYF. For the CDR3, the DNA is TGCAGTGCTAGTGATAGACTAGCGACCTACGAGCAGTACTTC.